This T cell receptor beta chain was captured in a study of cytomegalovirus exposure and HLA in healthy donors. General study findings and limits: A missense variant in DCLRE1C was later tied to TCR beta V- and J-gene trimming. Common viral pathogens seemed, in a later analysis, to connect with several of the most significant clusters.

To note about this clone: Its antigen is not identified.

PCR employed 60 Vbeta and 13 Jbeta primers. Clones were sequenced by immunoSEQ multiplex PCR, and TCRdb holds only the in-frame ones, with some missing. The sample lists roughly 100,000 clones, around 70% occurring once. Losses at the gene ends were 5 bases for V and 2 bases for J; bases not matched to a gene: 7. The V gene's germline CDR1 is SEHNR and CDR2 FQNEAQ (reference sequence). This CDR3 is built from 17 residues. V and J are TRBV7-9 and TRBJ2-1; 12 positions match TRBD2. The material sequenced was PBMCs. The sequence was obtained from a man in his forties in good health and CMV-seronegative. This chain's CDR3 is CASSASGLAGPYNEQFF. CDR3 nucleotides: TGTGCCAGCAGCGCCTCCGGACTAGCGGGACCCTACAATGAGCAGTTCTTC. Using reference TRBV7-9 and TRBJ2-1 for the parts outside the CDR3, the full variable domain is DTGVSQNPRHKITKRGQNVTFRCDPISEHNRLYWYRQTLGQGPEFLTYFQNEAQLEKSRLLSDRFSAERPKGSFSTLEIQRTEQGDSAMYLCASSASGLAGPYNEQFFGPGTRLTVL.